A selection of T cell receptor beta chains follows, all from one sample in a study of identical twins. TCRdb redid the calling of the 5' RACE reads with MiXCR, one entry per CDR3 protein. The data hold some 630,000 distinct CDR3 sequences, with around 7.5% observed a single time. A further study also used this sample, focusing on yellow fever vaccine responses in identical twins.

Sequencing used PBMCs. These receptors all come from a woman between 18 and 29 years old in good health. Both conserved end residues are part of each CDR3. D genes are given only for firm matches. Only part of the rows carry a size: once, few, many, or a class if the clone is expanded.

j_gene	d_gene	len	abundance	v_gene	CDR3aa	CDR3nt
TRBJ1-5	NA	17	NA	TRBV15	CATSRDRGSSNNQPQHF	TGTGCCACCAGCAGAGATCGAGGGTCTAGTAACAATCAGCCCCAGCATTTT
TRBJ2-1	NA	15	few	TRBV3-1	CASSQAGAFASEQFF	TGTGCCAGCAGCCAAGCCGGCGCTTTTGCTTCTGAGCAGTTCTTC
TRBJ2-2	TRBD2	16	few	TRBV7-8	CASSLEGLAQRAELFF	TGTGCCAGCAGCTTAGAGGGACTAGCCCAACGGGCGGAGCTGTTTTTT
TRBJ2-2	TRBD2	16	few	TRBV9	CASSRLAGGLDGELFF	TGTGCCAGCAGCCGGCTAGCGGGGGGGCTCGATGGGGAGCTGTTTTTT
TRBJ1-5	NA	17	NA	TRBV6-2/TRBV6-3	CASSSDGTDYSNQPQHF	TGTGCCAGCAGCAGCGACGGGACGGACTATAGCAATCAGCCCCAGCATTTT
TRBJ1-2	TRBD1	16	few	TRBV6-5	CASSYISSRRGSGYTF	TGTGCCAGCAGTTACATCTCGTCCCGCAGGGGGTCCGGCTACACCTTC
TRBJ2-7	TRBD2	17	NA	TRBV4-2	CASSQDSGLVSSYEQYF	TGTGCCAGCAGCCAAGATTCCGGACTAGTTTCCTCCTACGAGCAGTACTTC
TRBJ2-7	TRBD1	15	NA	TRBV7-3	CASSLGQGGLYEQYF	TGTGCCAGCAGCCTGGGACAGGGTGGGCTCTACGAGCAGTACTTC
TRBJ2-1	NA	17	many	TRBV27	CASSLFGPRSAYNEQFF	TGTGCCAGCAGTTTATTTGGGCCGAGGAGCGCCTACAATGAGCAGTTCTTC
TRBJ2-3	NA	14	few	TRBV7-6	CASSQNRVGDTQYF	TGTGCCAGCAGCCAAAACAGGGTCGGAGATACGCAGTATTTT
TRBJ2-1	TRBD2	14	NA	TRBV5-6	CASSKRLAGAEQFF	TGTGCCAGCAGCAAAAGACTAGCGGGAGCTGAGCAGTTCTTC
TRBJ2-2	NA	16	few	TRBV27	CASSLLSGANTGELFF	TGTGCCAGCAGTTTACTTAGCGGCGCGAACACCGGGGAGCTGTTTTTT
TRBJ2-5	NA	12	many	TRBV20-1	CSARPGVETQYF	TGCAGTGCTAGACCGGGTGTGGAGACCCAGTACTTC
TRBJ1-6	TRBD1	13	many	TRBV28	CATDGQGGSPLHF	TGTGCCACCGACGGACAGGGTGGGTCACCCCTCCACTTT
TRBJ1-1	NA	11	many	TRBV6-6	CASSSSTEAFF	TGTGCCAGCTCGTCCAGCACTGAAGCTTTCTTT
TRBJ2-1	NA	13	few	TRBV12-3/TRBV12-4	CASSTRQANEQFF	TGTGCCAGCAGTACCCGACAGGCCAATGAGCAGTTCTTC
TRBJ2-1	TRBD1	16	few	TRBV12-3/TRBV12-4	CASSPQGQGAFNEQFF	TGTGCCAGCAGTCCCCAGGGACAGGGGGCTTTCAATGAGCAGTTCTTC
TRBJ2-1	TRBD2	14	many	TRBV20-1	CSARETGGPNEQFF	TGCAGTGCTAGAGAAACGGGAGGGCCCAATGAGCAGTTCTTC
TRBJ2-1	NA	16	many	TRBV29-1	CSVVEVGVQLNNEQFF	TGCAGCGTTGTAGAGGTCGGAGTACAGCTAAACAATGAGCAGTTCTTC
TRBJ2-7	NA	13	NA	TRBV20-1	CSASVAQPYEQYF	TGCAGTGCTAGTGTGGCGCAACCCTACGAGCAGTACTTC
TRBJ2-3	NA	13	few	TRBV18	CASSRDLLDTQYF	TGTGCCAGCTCTCGGGACTTATTAGATACGCAGTATTTT
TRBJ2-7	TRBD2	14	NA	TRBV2	CASTWASGSYEQYF	TGTGCCAGCACATGGGCTAGCGGATCCTACGAGCAGTACTTC
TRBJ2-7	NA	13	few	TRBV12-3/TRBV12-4	CASSFVLRDEQYF	TGTGCCAGCAGTTTTGTGTTGCGGGACGAGCAGTACTTC
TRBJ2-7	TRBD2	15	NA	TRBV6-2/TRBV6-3	CASSQLLAGGNEQYF	TGTGCCAGCAGTCAGCTCCTAGCGGGAGGGAACGAGCAGTACTTC
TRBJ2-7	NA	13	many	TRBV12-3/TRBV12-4	CASSLGVAYEQYF	TGTGCCAGCAGTTTGGGCGTTGCCTACGAGCAGTACTTC
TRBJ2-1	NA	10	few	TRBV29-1	CSVRSNEQFF	TGCAGCGTAAGGTCCAATGAGCAGTTCTTC
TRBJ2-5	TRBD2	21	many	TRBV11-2	CASSGLAGGDFRTWYQETQYF	TGTGCCAGCAGCGGACTAGCGGGAGGAGATTTCCGTACTTGGTACCAAGAGACCCAGTACTTC
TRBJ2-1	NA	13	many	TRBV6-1	CAGKALSYNEQFF	TGTGCCGGAAAGGCCCTCTCCTACAATGAGCAGTTCTTC
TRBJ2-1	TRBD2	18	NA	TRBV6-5	CASSYTLISSGLYNEQFF	TGTGCCAGCAGTTACACCCTGATTTCTAGCGGGCTTTACAATGAGCAGTTCTTC
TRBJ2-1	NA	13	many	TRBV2	CASSEAPLKEQFF	TGTGCCAGCAGTGAAGCGCCCCTAAAGGAGCAGTTCTTC
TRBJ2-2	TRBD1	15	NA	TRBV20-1	CSAQRDRAGTGELFF	TGCAGTGCCCAACGGGACAGGGCTGGGACCGGGGAGCTGTTTTTT
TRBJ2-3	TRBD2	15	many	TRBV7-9	CASTVSGRAQDTQYF	TGTGCCAGCACCGTTAGCGGGAGGGCCCAAGATACGCAGTATTTT
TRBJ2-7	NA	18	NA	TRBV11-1	CASSLDENSGGFTYEQYF	TGTGCCAGCAGCTTAGACGAGAATAGCGGAGGTTTTACCTACGAGCAGTACTTC
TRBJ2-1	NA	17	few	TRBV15	CATSKEKGVGRHNEQFF	TGTGCCACCAGCAAGGAAAAGGGGGTCGGGAGGCACAATGAGCAGTTCTTC
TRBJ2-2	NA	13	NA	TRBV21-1	CASSQRGQGELFF	TGTGCCAGCAGTCAAAGGGGGCAAGGGGAGCTGTTTTTT
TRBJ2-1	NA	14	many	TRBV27	CASKPRTSYNEQFF	TGTGCCAGCAAGCCACGGACAAGCTACAATGAGCAGTTCTTC
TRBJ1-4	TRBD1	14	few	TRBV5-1	CASSWTGGNEKLFF	TGCGCCAGCAGCTGGACAGGGGGTAATGAAAAACTGTTTTTT
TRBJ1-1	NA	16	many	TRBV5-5	CASSSLSVPRGAEAFF	TGTGCCAGCAGCTCCTTGTCGGTCCCGCGAGGGGCTGAAGCTTTCTTT
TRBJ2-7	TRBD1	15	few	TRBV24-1	CATSEGQGSSYEQYF	TGTGCCACCAGTGAGGGACAGGGGAGCTCCTACGAGCAGTACTTC
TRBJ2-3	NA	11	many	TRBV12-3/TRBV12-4	CASRITDTQYF	TGTGCCAGCAGGATCACAGATACGCAGTATTTT
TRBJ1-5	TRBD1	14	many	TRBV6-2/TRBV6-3	CASSLAQGGQPQHF	TGTGCCAGCAGCCTGGCACAGGGGGGGCAGCCCCAGCATTTT
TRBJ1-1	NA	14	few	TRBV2	CASRRRAGNTEAFF	TGTGCCAGCAGGAGGAGGGCAGGGAACACTGAAGCTTTCTTT
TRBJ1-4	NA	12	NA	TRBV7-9	CASSYGGEKLFF	TGTGCCAGCAGCTACGGGGGTGAAAAACTGTTTTTT
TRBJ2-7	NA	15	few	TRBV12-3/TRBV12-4	CASSPQEGTAYEQYF	TGTGCCAGCAGTCCACAGGAGGGGACAGCCTACGAGCAGTACTTC
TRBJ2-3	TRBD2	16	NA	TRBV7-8	CASSLISGGATDTQYF	TGTGCCAGCAGCTTGATTAGCGGGGGGGCAACAGATACGCAGTATTTT
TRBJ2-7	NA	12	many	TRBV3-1	CASSATPYEQYF	TGTGCCAGCAGCGCAACCCCCTACGAGCAGTACTTC
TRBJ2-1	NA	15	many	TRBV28	CASSLGQTPNNEQFF	TGTGCCAGCAGTTTAGGACAGACACCAAACAATGAGCAGTTCTTC
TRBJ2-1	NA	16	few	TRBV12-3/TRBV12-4	CASSLFLTGLQVEQFF	TGTGCCAGCAGTTTATTCCTGACAGGACTACAAGTTGAGCAGTTCTTC
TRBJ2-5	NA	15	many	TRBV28	CASSFPSTGEETQYF	TGTGCCAGCAGTTTCCCGTCGACAGGTGAAGAGACCCAGTACTTC
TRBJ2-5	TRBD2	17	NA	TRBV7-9	CASSFRELSGRQETQYF	TGTGCCAGCAGCTTTAGGGAGCTTAGCGGGAGACAAGAGACCCAGTACTTC
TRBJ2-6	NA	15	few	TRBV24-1	CATSEDGSGANVLTF	TGTGCCACCAGTGAGGACGGATCTGGGGCCAACGTCCTGACTTTC
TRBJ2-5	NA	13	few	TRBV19	CASSSEGWETQYF	TGTGCCAGTTCTAGCGAGGGGTGGGAGACCCAGTACTTC
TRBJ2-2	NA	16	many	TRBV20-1	CSARDPARGNTGELFF	TGCAGTGCTAGAGATCCGGCTAGAGGAAACACCGGGGAGCTGTTTTTT
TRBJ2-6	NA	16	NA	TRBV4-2	CASSQDMSSGANVLTF	TGTGCCAGCAGCCAAGATATGAGTAGTGGGGCCAACGTCCTGACTTTC
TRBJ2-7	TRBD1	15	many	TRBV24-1	CATSDTGQGNKEQYF	TGTGCCACCAGTGATACGGGACAGGGGAATAAAGAGCAGTACTTC
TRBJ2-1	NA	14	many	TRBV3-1	CASSQVDERDEQFF	TGTGCCAGCAGCCAAGTGGATGAAAGGGATGAGCAGTTCTTC
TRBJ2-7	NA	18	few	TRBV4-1	CASSQDVASLGKSYEQYF	TGCGCCAGCAGCCAAGATGTCGCGTCCTTAGGCAAGTCCTACGAGCAGTACTTC
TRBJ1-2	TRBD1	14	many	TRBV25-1	CASSDRGSWYGYTF	TGTGCCAGCAGTGACAGGGGGTCTTGGTATGGCTACACCTTC
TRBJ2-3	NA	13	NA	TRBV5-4	CASTSDGVSTQYF	TGTGCCAGCACATCCGATGGGGTTTCGACGCAGTATTTT